A single sample is the source of the 16 T cell receptor beta chains below, sequenced in a study of T cell repertoires in cytomegalovirus infection. TCRdb redid the calling of the reads with MiXCR, one entry per CDR3 protein. The sample yields about 830,000 distinct CDR3 sequences, about 30% seen once. For these receptors, no antigen is known. Source: cultured CD8+ T cells from PBMCs, taken from culture after CMV antigen stimulation. The source is a human donor in good health (CMV status not recorded). Some clones in this sample may be carry-over from other donors' samples.

In this sample, this clonotype turned up a few times. This chain connects TRBV19 to TRBJ2-6; D is unresolved. The ends were cut back, 8 bases at V and 2 bases at J, with 22 bases in the middle. The V gene's germline CDR1 is LNHDA and CDR2 SQIVND (reference sequence). The CDR3 extends over 18 amino acids. Written as DNA, the CDR3 is TGTGCCAGTCGCCCAACAGTGATCGTTCAAGCTGGGGCCAACGTCCTGACTTTC. It is translated as CASRPTVIVQAGANVLTF.

This clonotype has at least ten counts. The CDR3 DNA sequence: TGTGCCAGCAGTTACTCGGGCTCCAACACTGAAGCTTTCTTT. This encodes CASSYSGSNTEAFF. The rearrangement links TRBV6-6 to TRBJ1-1; D is unresolved. Trimming pared 0 bases from V and 2 bases from J, leaving 7 bases between. Looked up from germline, CDR1 is MNHNY and CDR2 is SVGAGI (reference sequence). The CDR3 totals 14 residues.

The V call is TRBV7-8, the J call TRBJ1-5; the D gene is possibly TRBD1 (6 bases). The CDR3 is 14 amino acids. V was clipped by 4 bases and J by 7 bases, with 14 bases between them. The germline V gene has CDR1 SGHVS and CDR2 FQNEAQ. Written as DNA, the CDR3 is TGTGCCAGCAGCTCCCGGGGGGGGCAGCAGCCCCAGCATTTT. This translates into CASSSRGGQQPQHF.

This clonotype was seen only a few times. The chain's CDR3 is CASSFVGDEQFF. Written as DNA, the CDR3 is TGTGCCAGCAGCTTCGTGGGCGATGAGCAGTTCTTC. The chain is built from TRBV7-3 and TRBJ2-1; D is ambiguous. The V gene lost 3 bases and the J gene lost 8 bases, with 8 bases spanning the gap. From germline, CDR1 is SGHTA and CDR2 FQGTGA. The length of the CDR3 is 12 residues. Full variable domain (remainder filled in from reference TRBV7-3 and TRBJ2-1): GAGVSQTPSNKVTEKGKYVELRCDPISGHTALYWYRQSLGQGPEFLIYFQGTGAADDSGLPNDRFFAVRPEGSVSTLKIQRTERGDSAVYLCASSFVGDEQFFGPGTRLTVL.

The rearrangement joins TRBV2 to TRBJ2-7; TRBD1 agrees at 10 bases. CDR3 length: 15 residues. In germline, CDR1 is SNHLY, CDR2 FYNNEI. J lost 7 bases, V lost 6 bases, and 12 bases had no gene match. CDR3 amino acids: CASSDLGTGVGEQYV. The CDR3 DNA is TGTGCCAGCAGCGACCTTGGGACAGGGGTTGGGGAGCAGTACGTC.

A few counts support this clonotype. The chain joins TRBV10-2 to TRBJ1-2; 7 bases agree with TRBD1. The germline V gene has CDR1 WSHSY and CDR2 SAAADI. The ends lost 7 bases at V and 4 bases at J; junction bases unmatched: 15. This CDR3 is 16 amino acids long. This CDR3 is CASTAVGQPPAYGYTF. CDR3 coding DNA: TGCGCCAGCACTGCTGTGGGACAGCCTCCCGCCTATGGCTACACCTTC.

This rearrangement joins TRBV5-4 to TRBJ2-1; D is ambiguous. Germline-derived CDR1 and CDR2 are SGHNT and YYREEE (reference sequence). The V end lost 8 bases, the J end lost 0 bases, and 9 bases lay between the germline ends. This CDR3 has 13 amino acids. The CDR3 bases are TGTGCCAGTGGACCTAGCTCCTACAATGAGCAGTTCTTC. Its translation is CASGPSSYNEQFF.

This chain joins TRBV4-1 and TRBJ1-1; the D gene is possibly TRBD1 (5 bases). Deletions cut 8 bases from V and 1 base from J, with 17 bases between. The germline gives CDR1 MGHRA, CDR2 YSYEKL. CDR3 length: 15 residues. The CDR3 loop is CASYGHRGANTEAFF. The CDR3 DNA is TGCGCCAGCTATGGACACCGAGGGGCGAACACTGAAGCTTTCTTT.

This clonotype was counted only a few times. The chain couples TRBV6-2 or TRBV6-3 to TRBJ2-3; no clear D. The CDR3 spans 15 residues. V was trimmed by 1 base and J by 0 bases, leaving 8 bases between them. In germline, CDR1 is MNHEY, CDR2 SVGEGT. The CDR3 region is CASSYWAASTDTQYF. The DNA of the CDR3 is TGTGCCAGCAGTTACTGGGCGGCTAGCACAGATACGCAGTATTTT.

The chain links TRBV6-4 to TRBJ1-1; 8 bases line up with TRBD1. The CDR3 consists of 14 residues. The germline V gene encodes CDR1 MRHNA and CDR2 SNTAGT. Trimming took 4 bases from V and 5 from J; bases not matched to a gene: 6. The DNA of the CDR3 is TGTGCCAGCAGTGTTCGCAGGGGGCATACTGAAGCTTTCTTT. Translated, it gives CASSVRRGHTEAFF.

CDR3 DNA: TGTGCCAGCTCCAGGGAACAGGGCTACACCTTC. Translation: CASSREQGYTF. This chain uses TRBV18 with TRBJ1-2, with D possibly matching TRBD1 (5 bases). Trimming stripped 6 bases from V and 8 bases from J, with 10 bases between. CDR1 is KGHSH and CDR2 is LQKENI in the germline V gene. The CDR3 consists of 11 residues.

Only a few counts were recorded for this clonotype. The CDR3 bases are TGTGCCAGCAGTCCTATGGGAAGGGACAGAAATTCACCCCTCCACTTT. It translates to CASSPMGRDRNSPLHF. J is TRBJ1-6 and V is TRBV2, with 7 bases fitting TRBD1. The trim removed 5 bases at V and 7 bases at J, leaving 11 bases unmatched. Germline loops: CDR1 SNHLY, CDR2 FYNNEI. This CDR3 is built from 16 residues.

The rearrangement joins TRBV20-1 to TRBJ2-7; TRBD2 is a possible D gene (6 bases). The germline gives CDR1 DFQATT, CDR2 SNEGSKA (reference sequence). V was cut by 4 bases and J by 4 bases, with 17 bases left in between. The CDR3 spans 14 residues. The CDR3 reads CSATDPTAGYEQYV. In DNA, the CDR3 is TGCAGTGCTACGGACCCCACCGCGGGGTACGAGCAGTACGTC.

This clonotype was seen once. One end of the junction fails to match germline, which may point to a read error. The CDR3: CASSLGTDNTEAYF. DNA for the CDR3: TGTGCCAGCAGCTTAGGGACAGACAACACTGAAGCTTACTTT. The gene calls are TRBV7-6 and TRBJ1-1, with a tentative D call TRBD1 (6 bases). The germline V gene has CDR1 SGHVS and CDR2 FNYEAQ. CDR3 length: 14 residues.

This chain joins TRBV9 and TRBJ2-3; D is possibly TRBD1 (6 bases). This CDR3 spans 14 amino acids. CDR1 SGDLS and CDR2 YYNGEE come from the germline V gene. The ends were cut back, 3 bases at V and 1 base at J, with 9 bases in the middle. Here the CDR3 reads CASSETGRTDTQYF. In DNA, the CDR3 is TGTGCCAGCAGCGAGACAGGCCGCACAGATACGCAGTATTTT.

At least ten counts were recorded for this clonotype. The chain carries TRBV7-6 and TRBJ2-3; no reliable D call. The CDR3 runs 13 residues. The germline CDR1 and CDR2 sequences are SGHVS and FNYEAQ. The V end lost 4 bases, the J end lost 3 bases, and 8 bases lay between the germline ends. As DNA, the CDR3 is TGTGCCAGCAGCTCGAAGCTTACAGATACGCAGTATTTT. Its translation: CASSSKLTDTQYF. The full variable domain, rest sourced from reference TRBV7-6 and TRBJ2-3, is GAGVSQSPRYKVTKRGQDVALRCDPISGHVSLYWYRQALGQGPEFLTYFNYEAQQDKSGLPNDRFSAERPEGSISTLTIQRTEQRDSAMYRCASSSKLTDTQYFGPGTRLTVL.